This T cell receptor (beta chain) was profiled in a study of read filtering for tumor transcriptome and immune sequencing. Study information: R-ISS stage counts were roughly 8 for I, about 17 for II, 7 for III.

Bone marrow was sampled from every patient at the time of active disease. Regarding this clonotype: The antigen remains undetermined.

Study-wide results and limits: RNA-seq captured clonotypes less deeply and reliably than IR-seq.

V lost 6 bases to trimming and J lost 3 bases; unmatched junction nucleotides: 6. CDR1 is MDHEN, CDR2 SYDVKM, per germline. CDR3 size: 15 residues. The library was built from 400 ng RNA with molecular barcoded adaptors for alpha/delta and beta/gamma chains. TCRdb re-called the reads through MiXCR, storing one row per CDR3 protein. In the table there are 100,000 to 150,000 distinct CDR3 sequences, 13% of which are singletons. The TCR was taken from a donor older than 35 with multiple myeloma. V and J are TRBV28 and TRBJ2-2; 8 bases agree with TRBD1. The sequenced material came from a population of CD138-negative cells sorted from bone marrow. The CDR3 is CASREGQAHTGELFF. CDR3 DNA sequence: TGTGCCAGCAGAGAGGGACAGGCCCACACCGGGGAGCTGTTTTTT.